The 16 T cell receptor beta chains below all came from one sample that was sequenced in a study of Graves' ophthalmopathy and Graves' hyperthyroidism. As the template, RNA transcripts were used to amplify TCR beta CDR3 regions. First-round RT-PCR employed HTBI primers, with a second-round multiplex PCR after it. TCRdb ran MiXCR on the multiplex PCR reads and lists one entry per CDR3 protein. In the table there are around 590,000 distinct CDR3 sequences, about 35% of which are singletons. Input material: peripheral blood or thyroid tissue (not recorded which). Receptors were obtained from an adult man with Graves' hyperthyroidism.

The chain couples TRBV20-1 to TRBJ2-5; TRBD2 might be the D (6 bases). V lost 3 bases and J lost 3, with 14 bases in between. Germline loops: CDR1 DFQATT, CDR2 SNEGSKA (reference sequence). The CDR3 consists of 14 residues. Here the CDR3 reads CSARRVSGEETQYF. CDR3 DNA: TGCAGTGCTAGGAGGGTATCGGGGGAAGAGACCCAGTACTTC.

The CDR3 bases are TGTGCCAGCAATTCCGGGGACGTCGGAGAGACCCAGTACTTC. Amino acids: CASNSGDVGETQYF. The rearrangement uses TRBV7-6 and TRBJ2-5; D may correspond to TRBD1 or TRBD2 (5 bases each). Germline CDR1 and CDR2: SGHVS and FNYEAQ. The CDR3 runs to 14 residues. V was clipped by 7 bases and J by 4 bases, with 16 bases between them.

This clonotype was counted at least ten times. The chain combines TRBV20-1 with TRBJ1-2, with a tentative D call TRBD1 (5 bases). V was clipped by 1 base and J by 2 bases, with 11 bases between them. Germline V gene data show CDR1 as DFQATT and CDR2 as SNEGSKA (reference sequence). CDR3 length: 14 residues. This CDR3 reads CSARAPGDNYGYTF. Written as DNA, the CDR3 is TGCAGTGCTAGAGCCCCGGGGGACAACTATGGCTACACCTTC.

This clonotype was picked up one time. This chain links TRBV10-3 with TRBJ1-5; 7 positions agree with TRBD1. After removal of 0 bases from V and 14 bases from J, the junction contained 13 bases not matched to a gene. CDR1 is ENHRY and CDR2 is SYGVKD in the germline V gene. The CDR3 runs 15 residues. In DNA form, the CDR3 reads TGTGCCATCAGTGAGTCGACCGGGACAGCCTCCTACGAGCATTTT. Its protein product is CAISESTGTASYEHF.

This clonotype was seen more than once but under ten times. J is TRBJ1-1 and V is TRBV7-8; D unclear. This CDR3 region has 12 residues. With 5 bases removed from V and 4 bases from J, the gap between germline ends came to 8 bases. From germline, CDR1 is SGHVS and CDR2 FQNEAQ. Here the CDR3 reads CASSPFVTEAFF. Written as DNA, the CDR3 is TGTGCCAGCAGCCCCTTTGTCACTGAAGCTTTCTTT.

This clonotype was detected many times. This chain joins TRBV4-2 and TRBJ1-2, with D unresolved. Germline assignment: CDR1 LGHNA and CDR2 YNFKEQ. The CDR3 has 13 residues. V dropped 6 bases and J dropped 6 bases, with 14 bases sitting between them. The CDR3 spells CASSRRGDHGYTF. In DNA form, the CDR3 reads TGTGCCAGCAGTCGTCGGGGAGACCATGGCTACACCTTC.

This clonotype was detected many times. The V call is TRBV10-2, the J call TRBJ1-5; 7 bases fit TRBD1. V dropped 6 bases and J dropped 0; count of bases not matched to a gene: 5. Germline CDR1 WSHSY, CDR2 SAAADI. The CDR3 length is 15 residues. The CDR3 DNA reads as TGCGCCAGCAGGAAGGGGACAGATAGCAATCAGCCCCAGCATTTT. Protein product: CASRKGTDSNQPQHF.

This clonotype was detected ten times or more. This chain links TRBV20-1 with TRBJ1-5; 7 nucleotides align to TRBD1. Per the germline V gene, CDR1 is DFQATT and CDR2 is SNEGSKA (reference sequence). J was trimmed by 15 bases and V by 0 bases; bases with no gene match: 8. The CDR3 is 12 amino acids. The DNA for the CDR3 is TGCAGTGCTAGAGATCGAGGGGGCAATAGGCATTTT. Protein: CSARDRGGNRHF.

The V call is TRBV7-6, the J call TRBJ2-5; the D gene is possibly TRBD1 (7 bases). Trimming shortened V by 4 bases and J by 0 bases, and 27 bases separated the two germline ends. The germline V gene encodes CDR1 SGHVS and CDR2 FNYEAQ. This CDR3 spans 20 amino acids. CDR3 residues: CASSSPIPGGPPPDQETQYF. In DNA, the CDR3 is TGTGCCAGCAGCTCACCCATCCCAGGGGGGCCCCCCCCCGACCAAGAGACCCAGTACTTC.

The V and J genes are TRBV24-1 and TRBJ2-3; D gene ambiguous. CDR1 and CDR2 from the germline V gene are KGHDR and SFDVKD. This CDR3 is built from 16 residues. V was cut by 4 bases and J by 6 bases, with 19 bases left in between. This CDR3 is CATSETPRSVPDTQYF. The CDR3 DNA is TGTGCCACCAGTGAGACCCCGCGGTCGGTCCCGGATACGCAGTATTTT.

The chain links TRBV7-9 to TRBJ2-7; TRBD1 matches 7 bases. CDR1 and CDR2 (germline): SEHNR, FQNEAQ (reference sequence). The CDR3 is made up of 15 amino acids. The V segment lost 3 bases and the J segment 2 bases; nucleotides outside the gene matches: 7. CDR3 sequence (DNA): TGTGCCAGCAGCTTGTTTGGGCAGGGGGCCTACGAGCAGTACTTC. This encodes CASSLFGQGAYEQYF.

This chain connects TRBV24-1 to TRBJ2-3; TRBD1 agrees at 8 bases. In germline, CDR1 is KGHDR, CDR2 SFDVKD. This CDR3 has 16 residues. V lost 2 bases and J lost 2; bases outside the gene matches: 5. The CDR3 loop is CATSDSTGDNTDTQYF. For the CDR3, the DNA is TGTGCCACCAGTGATTCGACAGGGGACAACACAGATACGCAGTATTTT.

This clonotype came up many times. The chain has TRBV29-1 and TRBJ1-4; maybe TRBD1 (5 bases). The CDR3 consists of 13 residues. Germline CDR1 SQVTM, CDR2 ANQGSEA. V was pared by 4 bases and J by 3 bases, with 9 bases between. In DNA, the CDR3 is TGCAGCGTTGCCGGGACCGCTAATGAAAAACTGTTTTTT. It yields the protein CSVAGTANEKLFF.

The chain is built from TRBV7-9 and TRBJ2-3; D gene uncertain. The CDR3 runs to 13 residues. Trimming cost V 6 bases and J 3 bases, with 10 bases left between them. CDR1 SEHNR and CDR2 FQNEAQ come from the germline V gene (reference sequence). The CDR3: CASRVSVTDTQYF. CDR3 nucleotides: TGTGCCAGCAGGGTATCGGTGACAGATACGCAGTATTTT.

This clonotype was found many times. The rearrangement uses TRBV6-5 and TRBJ1-2, with D perhaps TRBD1 (5 bases). The length of the CDR3 is 16 residues. Germline CDR1 is MNHEY and CDR2 is SVGAGI. Trimming took 5 bases from V and 4 from J, leaving 20 bases between them. The DNA of the CDR3 is TGTGCCAGCAGTCCTGCCCCCCGACAGAGCTTCTATGGCTACACCTTC. Translated: CASSPAPRQSFYGYTF.

This clonotype was counted ten times or more. V is TRBV24-1 and J is TRBJ2-2; D unclear. This CDR3 contains 12 residues. Germline CDR1 reads KGHDR; CDR2 reads SFDVKD. Trimming shortened V by 3 bases and J by 7 bases, and 5 bases separated the two germline ends. The CDR3 reads CATSDRYGELFF. CDR3 sequence (DNA): TGTGCCACCAGTGATAGGTACGGGGAGCTGTTTTTT.